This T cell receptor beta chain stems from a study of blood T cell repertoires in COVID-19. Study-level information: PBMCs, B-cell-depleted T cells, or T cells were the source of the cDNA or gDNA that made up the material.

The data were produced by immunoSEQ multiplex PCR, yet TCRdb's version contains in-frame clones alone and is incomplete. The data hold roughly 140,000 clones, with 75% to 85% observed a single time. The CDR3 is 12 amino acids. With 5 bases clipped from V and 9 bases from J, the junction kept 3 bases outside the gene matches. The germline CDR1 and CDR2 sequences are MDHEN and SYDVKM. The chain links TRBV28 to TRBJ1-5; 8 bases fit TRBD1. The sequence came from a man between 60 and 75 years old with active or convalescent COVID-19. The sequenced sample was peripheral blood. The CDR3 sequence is CASSPGTGPQHF. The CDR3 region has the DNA TGTGCCAGCAGTCCTGGGACAGGGCCCCAGCATTTT.